This T cell receptor beta chain appears in the sequencing data of a study of blood T cell repertoires in COVID-19. Study details: Donors in the United States, Italy and Spain gave samples during acute or convalescent COVID-19. In each case, the material was cDNA or gDNA derived from T cells, B-cell-depleted T cells, or PBMCs.

There are 14 residues in the CDR3. In germline, CDR1 is MDHEN, CDR2 SYDVKM. The ends lost 5 bases at V and 5 bases at J; junction bases unmatched: 4. Per the original data handling: Nucleated cell number was recorded as an estimate derived from reference gene primer amplification. Generated by immunoSEQ multiplex PCR, the TCRdb table keeps only in-frame clones and is missing some. V and J calls and clone size are given by that table; D and trimming were obtained from the DNA. The data show 150,000 or so clones, roughly 84% seen once. The sequence derives from a man younger than 35 with active or convalescent COVID-19. The chain joins TRBV28 to TRBJ2-1; the match to TRBD1 covers 9 bases. Sequenced material: peripheral blood. Here the CDR3 reads CASSPWDRDNEQFF. The CDR3, as DNA: TGTGCCAGCAGTCCGTGGGACAGGGACAATGAGCAGTTCTTC.